Listed here are 24 T cell receptor beta chains from one sample, sequenced in a study of blood T cell repertoires in COVID-19. TCRdb's copy holds only in-frame clones and misses some; the assay was immunoSEQ multiplex PCR. This table has under 250,000 clones, over 60% appearing once. The sequencing sample was made of peripheral blood. Receptors originate from a woman aged 70-85 years with acute or convalescent COVID-19.

The J gene is TRBJ2-3, the V gene TRBV10-2; D might be TRBD1 (6 bases). This CDR3 spans 15 amino acids. Germline V gives CDR1 WSHSY, CDR2 SAAADI. V lost 2 bases and J 2 bases, leaving 11 bases between the germline ends. For the CDR3, the DNA is TGCGCCAGCAGTGAGATGCAGGGGCTCACAGATACGCAGTATTTT. This codes for CASSEMQGLTDTQYF.

The gene calls are TRBV30 and TRBJ1-1; possibly TRBD1 for D (5 bases). Trimming took 1 base from V and 4 from J, leaving 13 bases between them. The CDR3 length is 14 residues. From germline, CDR1 is GTSNPN and CDR2 SVGIG (reference sequence). Here the CDR3 reads CAWSAAGYTTEAFF. In DNA, the CDR3 is TGTGCCTGGAGTGCGGCAGGGTATACCACTGAAGCTTTCTTT.

The V gene is TRBV7-2, the J gene TRBJ2-3; no clear D gene. The CDR3 contains 15 residues. The germline CDR1 and CDR2 sequences are SGHTA and FQGNSA. V was clipped by 2 bases and J by 0 bases, with 9 bases between them. CDR3 sequence (DNA): TGTGCCAGCAGCTTACGGTATGCTAGCACAGATACGCAGTATTTT. Its protein product is CASSLRYASTDTQYF.

The chain carries TRBV11-3 and TRBJ2-2; a possible D gene is TRBD2 (7 bases). Germline V gene sequence: CDR1 SGHNT, CDR2 YENEEA. V dropped 1 base and J dropped 8 bases, with 17 bases sitting between them. CDR3 length: 16 amino acids. CDR3 in DNA: TGTGCCAGCAGCTTAGGGTTGGCGGGGGCCCGAGGGGAGCTGTTTTTT. It translates to CASSLGLAGARGELFF.

V is TRBV3-1 (or the pseudogene TRBV3-2) and J is TRBJ2-3, with TRBD2 matching 8 bases. V was pared by 0 bases and J by 4 bases, with 9 bases of the junction left unmatched. Germline-derived CDR1 and CDR2 are LGHDT and YNNKEL (reference sequence). CDR3 size: 17 residues. CDR3 amino acids: CASSQEGRLAGPDTQYF. In DNA form, the CDR3 reads TGTGCCAGCAGCCAAGAAGGGAGGTTAGCGGGGCCAGATACGCAGTATTTT.

CDR3 bases: TGTGCCAGCAGTTACCAAGGACAGGCGGGCGGGGAGCTGTTTTTT. Its protein product is CASSYQGQAGGELFF. The gene calls are TRBV6-2 or TRBV6-3 and TRBJ2-2; 7 bases align to TRBD1. Germline V lookup: CDR1 MNHEY, CDR2 SVGEGT. The CDR3 sequence is 15 residues long. Trimming removed 2 bases from V and 7 bases from J; junction bases left unmatched: 7.

V and J are TRBV7-2 and TRBJ2-7; 8 nucleotides match TRBD1. Germline-derived CDR1 and CDR2 are SGHTA and FQGNSA. The CDR3 consists of 17 residues. V trimming: 3 bases; J trimming: 10 bases; junction bases outside the gene matches: 20. CDR3 sequence: CASSLGGLNRDRLKQYF. In DNA, the CDR3 is TGTGCCAGCAGCTTGGGAGGCCTAAACCGGGACAGGTTGAAACAGTACTTC. Using reference TRBV7-2 and TRBJ2-7 for the parts outside the CDR3, the full variable domain is GAGVSQSPSNKVTEKGKDVELRCDPISGHTALYWYRQSLGQGLEFLIYFQGNSAPDKSGLPSDRFSAERTGGSVSTLTIQRTQQEDSAVYLCASSLGGLNRDRLKQYFGPGTRLTVT.

The chain joins TRBV7-8 to TRBJ1-5; D gene unclear. The CDR3 is 15 amino acids. Germline V gene lookup returns CDR1 SGHVS and CDR2 FQNEAQ. The ends were cut back, 1 base at V and 7 bases at J, with 14 bases in the middle. The CDR3 region has the DNA TGTGCCAGCAGCTTAGAATTGACAAAGTCACAGCCCCAGCATTTT. Amino acids: CASSLELTKSQPQHF.

In nucleotides, the CDR3 is TGTGCCAGCAGCGTAGGAGGACAGGGATTCGAGCAGTACTTC. Amino acids: CASSVGGQGFEQYF. The J gene is TRBJ2-7, the V gene TRBV9, with 8 bases identical to TRBD1. V lost 0 bases to trimming and J lost 6 bases; unmatched junction nucleotides: 5. Per the germline V gene, CDR1 is SGDLS and CDR2 is YYNGEE. The CDR3 contains 14 residues.

This chain uses TRBV2 with TRBJ2-3; 7 bases are shared with TRBD2. Trimming cost V 4 bases and J 0 bases; bases outside gene matches: 4. The germline V gene has CDR1 SNHLY and CDR2 FYNNEI. The CDR3 sequence is 15 residues long. The CDR3 sequence: CASSAGGSSTDTQYF. The DNA for the CDR3 is TGTGCCAGCAGTGCCGGCGGGAGTAGCACAGATACGCAGTATTTT.

The chain couples TRBV5-3 to TRBJ2-2; 7 bases are a match to TRBD1. TRBV5-3 is an ORF, with its function uncertain. The CDR3 runs to 15 residues. Losses at the gene ends were 3 bases for V and 2 bases for J; bases not matched to a gene: 4. The CDR3 DNA follows: TGTGCCAGAAGCTCCGGACAGGCTAACACCGGGGAGCTGTTTTTT. Translation: CARSSGQANTGELFF.

The chain uses TRBV2 and TRBJ1-2, with 7 bases identical to TRBD1. V dropped 8 bases and J dropped 5; count of bases not matched to a gene: 11. Germline CDR1 reads SNHLY; CDR2 reads FYNNEI. The CDR3 is made up of 14 amino acids. The CDR3 reads CASVSRGGGYGYTF. The CDR3 DNA sequence: TGTGCCAGCGTTTCCCGAGGGGGCGGGTATGGCTACACCTTC. The entire variable domain, with the rest obtained from reference TRBV2 and TRBJ1-2, is as follows: EPEVTQTPSHQVTQMGQEVILRCVPISNHLYFYWYRQILGQKVEFLVSFYNNEISEKSEIFDDQFSVERPDGSNFTLKIRSTKLEDSAMYFCASVSRGGGYGYTFGSGTRLTVV.

This chain uses TRBV29-1 with TRBJ1-4, with D tentatively TRBD1 (5 bases). V lost 7 bases, J lost 4 bases, and 10 bases lay in between. CDR1 and CDR2 from the germline V gene are SQVTM and ANQGSEA. CDR3 length equals 12 residues. The CDR3 nucleotides are TGCAGCGGGCGGGGCAGTAATGAAAAACTGTTTTTT. Translating it yields CSGRGSNEKLFF.

This clone was counted a single time. The chain joins TRBV18 to TRBJ1-1, with a tentative D call TRBD1 (5 bases). CDR3 size: 16 residues. Looked up from germline, CDR1 is KGHSH and CDR2 is LQKENI. Trimming left V 2 bases short and J 0 bases short, with 13 bases between. CDR3 bases: TGTGCCAGCTCACCAGGGCAGGGTTCCCTGAACACTGAAGCTTTCTTT. This sequence encodes CASSPGQGSLNTEAFF.

The V call is TRBV7-3, the J call TRBJ1-2, with TRBD1 matching 9 bases. The CDR3 sequence is 13 residues long. Looked up from germline, CDR1 is SGHTA and CDR2 is FQGTGA. Trimming removed 3 bases from V and 8 bases from J; junction bases left unmatched: 4. As DNA, the CDR3 is TGTGCCAGCAGCTTTGGACAGGGGTCCGGCTACACCTTC. It yields the protein CASSFGQGSGYTF.

The gene calls are TRBV24-1 and TRBJ2-3, with 8 positions matching TRBD2. The CDR3 loop spans 13 amino acids. Unmatched junction bases numbered 2, after V lost 7 bases and J lost 3 bases. Germline-derived CDR1 and CDR2 are KGHDR and SFDVKD. The CDR3 DNA reads TGTGCCACCAGCGGGGGGGGTACAGATACGCAGTATTTT. Translating gives CATSGGGTDTQYF.

The chain links TRBV10-1 to TRBJ1-2, with 8 nucleotides matching TRBD1. The V gene's germline CDR1 is WNHNN and CDR2 SYGVQD (reference sequence). The CDR3 runs 12 residues. J lost 8 bases, V lost 7 bases, and 6 bases had no gene match. The CDR3 loop is CASNGQGGGYTF. CDR3 coding DNA: TGCGCCAGCAACGGACAGGGTGGCGGCTACACCTTC.

This rearrangement joins TRBV2 to TRBJ2-2, with TRBD2 matching over 15 bases. V lost 3 bases and J lost 4; bases outside the gene matches: 9. In germline, CDR1 is SNHLY, CDR2 FYNNEI. This CDR3 has 19 amino acids. DNA of the CDR3: TGTGCCAGCAGTGAGGGGACTAGCGGGGGGACCGTGTCCACCGGGGAGCTGTTTTTT. Translated, it gives CASSEGTSGGTVSTGELFF. Full variable domain (remainder filled in from reference TRBV2 and TRBJ2-2): EPEVTQTPSHQVTQMGQEVILRCVPISNHLYFYWYRQILGQKVEFLVSFYNNEISEKSEIFDDQFSVERPDGSNFTLKIRSTKLEDSAMYFCASSEGTSGGTVSTGELFFGEGSRLTVL.

V gene TRBV30 combines with J gene TRBJ1-5, with TRBD1 identical over 7 bases. Germline CDR1 reads GTSNPN; CDR2 reads SVGIG (reference sequence). Unmatched junction bases numbered 7, after V lost 1 base and J lost 4 bases. The CDR3 is 15 amino acids. CDR3 bases: TGTGCCTGGAGTGCTAAGGGGACAGCAAATCAGCCCCAGCATTTT. It encodes CAWSAKGTANQPQHF.

This clone was seen once. The chain combines TRBV30 with TRBJ1-6; 7 bases line up with TRBD1. V lost 5 bases to trimming and J lost 10 bases; unmatched junction nucleotides: 8. The CDR3 loop spans 13 amino acids. Germline V gives CDR1 GTSNPN, CDR2 SVGIG (reference sequence). The CDR3 region is CAWGRQGNSPLHF. The CDR3, as DNA: TGTGCCTGGGGACGACAGGGTAACTCACCCCTCCACTTT.

This clone appeared a single time. V gene TRBV11-2 combines with J gene TRBJ1-5; D gene unclear. Trimming took off 5 bases at V and 5 bases at J, with 10 bases between the two ends. Germline V lookup: CDR1 SGHAT, CDR2 FQNNGV. The CDR3 contains 13 residues. CDR3 DNA sequence: TGTGCCAGCAGCCCGCAGGTCGATCAGCCCCAGCATTTT. Residues: CASSPQVDQPQHF.

V and J are TRBV13 and TRBJ2-2, with 9 positions matching TRBD1. Germline CDR1 reads PRHDT; CDR2 reads FYEKMQ (reference sequence). The CDR3 is 14 residues long. J was trimmed by 1 base and V by 6 bases; bases with no gene match: 0. CDR3: CASRDRGNTGELFF. CDR3 nucleotides: TGTGCCAGCAGGGACAGGGGGAACACCGGGGAGCTGTTTTTT.

The rearrangement links TRBV12-3 or TRBV12-4 to TRBJ2-7; 10 bases map to TRBD1. The V segment lost 6 bases and the J segment 7 bases; nucleotides outside the gene matches: 3. CDR3 length equals 12 residues. Here the CDR3 DNA reads TGTGCCAGCAGCCTGGACAGGGGGGAGCAGTACTTC. This codes for CASSLDRGEQYF.

The V gene is TRBV12-3 or TRBV12-4, the J gene TRBJ2-3; D is uncertain. The CDR3 is made up of 13 amino acids. V lost 2 bases and J lost 8, with 11 bases in between. Written as DNA, the CDR3 is TGTGCCAGCAGTTTAAATTTACTACCTACGCAGTATTTT. It encodes CASSLNLLPTQYF.